This T cell receptor (beta chain) appears in the sequencing data of a study of T-cell memory formation after mild COVID-19. TCRdb analysed the 5' RACE reads with MiXCR anew, one entry per CDR3 protein. The repertoire holds almost 350,000 distinct CDR3 sequences, roughly 19% seen once, with around 20% in the top ten. Trimming took off 9 bases at V and 4 bases at J, with 18 bases between the two ends. CDR3 length equals 14 residues. The chain carries TRBV12-3 or TRBV12-4 and TRBJ1-2; D is possibly TRBD1 (6 bases). The material sequenced was PBMCs or a T cell subset sorted from them (not recorded which). The source is a man aged 18 to 29 who had mild COVID-19 (a few samples of this study predate the infection). Cell type and time point are not known. The CDR3 DNA sequence: TGTGCCAGTCTTGAGGGTGGGGGCGGCTATGGCTACACCTTC. Translating gives CASLEGGGGYGYTF.